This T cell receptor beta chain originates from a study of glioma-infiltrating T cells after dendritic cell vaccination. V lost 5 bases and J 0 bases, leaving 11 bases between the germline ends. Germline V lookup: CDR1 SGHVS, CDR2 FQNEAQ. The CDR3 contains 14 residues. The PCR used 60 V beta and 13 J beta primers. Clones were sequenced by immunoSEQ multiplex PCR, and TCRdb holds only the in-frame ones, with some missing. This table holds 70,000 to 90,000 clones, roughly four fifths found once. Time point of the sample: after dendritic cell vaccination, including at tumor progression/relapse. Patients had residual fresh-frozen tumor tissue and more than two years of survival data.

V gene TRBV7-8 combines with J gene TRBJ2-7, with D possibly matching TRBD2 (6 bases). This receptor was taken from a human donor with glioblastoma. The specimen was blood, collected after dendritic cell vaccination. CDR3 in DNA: TGTGCCAGCAGCCCGGGACTCACCTCCTACGAGCAGTACTTC. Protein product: CASSPGLTSYEQYF.